The entry below describes one T cell receptor beta chain. The antigen remains unidentified. These data are taken from a study of post-analysis software for immune sequencing data. Study-wide results and caveats: Significantly decreased normalized Chao1 diversity was recorded for multiple sclerosis patients relative to controls. With F measure, samples from one preparation batch clustered together strongly.

Presence of unique molecular identifiers characterized the TCR beta cDNA libraries. The yield from roughly 1 to 10 million T cells was about 500,000 cDNA molecules in total. Via MiXCR, TCRdb re-called the PCR reads, giving one row per CDR3 protein. This sample yields roughly 800,000 distinct CDR3 sequences, of which about 32% are seen a single time; under 0.7% belongs to the top ten. The sample comprised blood. The source is a girl under 18 with multiple sclerosis.

The chain's CDR3 is CAISLGRAEGFEAFF. CDR3 DNA sequence: TGTGCCATCAGCCTGGGACGCGCCGAGGGATTCGAAGCTTTCTTT. The chain is built from TRBV10-3 and TRBJ1-1; perhaps TRBD1 as D (5 bases). This CDR3 spans 15 amino acids. V gave up 6 bases and J gave up 8 bases, with 22 bases separating them. Germline V CDR1 and CDR2: ENHRY, SYGVKD.